The 10 T cell receptor beta chains in this list originate from one sample, sequenced in a study of human T cells and chemical hapten exposure. TCRdb itself ran the RACE reads through MiXCR, one entry per CDR3 protein. This table holds about 110,000 distinct CDR3 sequences, more than 9.5% found once. Sample time point: patch test 1, 2 weeks after DPC sensitization. Treatment defined: therapeutic diphenylcyclopropenone sensitization with weekly scalp DPC. Specimen: whole blood, collected in connection with sensitization to the hapten diphenylcyclopropenone (DPC). These receptors all stem from a woman between 35 and 50 years old with alopecia areata. Some clones in this sample may be carry-over from other donors' samples.

This clonotype has only a few counts. V gene TRBV9 combines with J gene TRBJ2-1; the D gene could be TRBD1 or TRBD2 (6 bases each). The CDR3 is 13 amino acids. The germline V and J ends were trimmed by 4 bases and 5 bases, with 10 bases remaining between them. From germline, CDR1 is SGDLS and CDR2 YYNGEE. In nucleotides, the CDR3 is TGTGCCAGCAGCTCGAGGGGGGACAATGAGCAGTTCTTC. It encodes CASSSRGDNEQFF.

The chain combines TRBV6-1 with TRBJ1-2, with D perhaps matching TRBD1 (6 bases). This CDR3 contains 14 residues. Germline V CDR1 and CDR2: MNHNS, SASEGT. The V gene lost 6 bases and the J gene lost 1 base, with 12 bases spanning the gap. CDR3 residues: CASRTGLFNYGYTF. DNA of the CDR3: TGTGCCAGCAGGACAGGTCTCTTTAACTATGGCTACACCTTC.

This clonotype occurred many times. The rearrangement links TRBV7-6 to TRBJ2-1; D remains ambiguous. Germline assignment: CDR1 SGHVS and CDR2 FNYEAQ. The CDR3 length is 14 residues. The V gene lost 7 bases and the J gene lost 15 bases, with 25 bases spanning the gap. The CDR3 sequence is CASTQLPIAATPFF. As DNA, the CDR3 is TGTGCCAGCACCCAGCTTCCGATCGCGGCCACTCCGTTCTTC. Supplemented by reference TRBV7-6 and TRBJ2-1, the full variable domain reads GAGVSQSPRYKVTKRGQDVALRCDPISGHVSLYWYRQALGQGPEFLTYFNYEAQQDKSGLPNDRFSAERPEGSISTLTIQRTEQRDSAMYRCASTQLPIAATPFFGPGTRLTVL.

The chain couples TRBV10-3 to TRBJ1-1; D is possibly TRBD1 (5 bases). There are 13 residues in the CDR3. Germline CDR1 reads ENHRY; CDR2 reads SYGVKD. V gave up 5 bases and J gave up 1 base, with 8 bases separating them. This chain's CDR3 is CAISRQQNTEAFF. CDR3 nucleotides: TGTGCCATCAGTCGACAGCAGAACACTGAAGCTTTCTTT.

V is TRBV5-4 and J is TRBJ2-3; 7 bases are a match to TRBD1. V gave up 2 bases and J gave up 5 bases; unmatched junction bases: 2. Germline V gene lookup returns CDR1 SGHNT and CDR2 YYREEE (reference sequence). This CDR3 contains 13 residues. In DNA form, the CDR3 reads TGTGCCAGCAGCTTCCAGGGGGAAGATACGCAGTATTTT. Translation gives CASSFQGEDTQYF.

The V call is TRBV2, the J call TRBJ1-6; no definite D call. Germline CDR1 and CDR2: SNHLY and FYNNEI. CDR3 size: 13 residues. V was pared by 6 bases and J by 6 bases, with 9 bases between. CDR3 sequence reads: CASRGSGNSPLHF. For the CDR3, the DNA is TGTGCCAGCAGGGGGTCGGGTAATTCACCCCTCCACTTT. Combining the CDR3 with reference TRBV2 and TRBJ1-6 gives the whole variable domain EPEVTQTPSHQVTQMGQEVILRCVPISNHLYFYWYRQILGQKVEFLVSFYNNEISEKSEIFDDQFSVERPDGSNFTLKIRSTKLEDSAMYFCASRGSGNSPLHFGNGTRLTVT.

The J gene is TRBJ2-2, the V gene TRBV10-3; TRBD2 matches 8 bases. The J segment lost 4 bases and the V segment lost 10 bases, leaving 14 bases of the junction unmatched. Germline V gene data show CDR1 as ENHRY and CDR2 as SYGVKD. The CDR3 has 16 residues. CDR3 DNA sequence: TGTGCCACTCGAGAGACTAGCGCCAGGGGCACCGGGGAGCTGTTTTTT. Translation: CATRETSARGTGELFF.

This clonotype was observed a handful of times. The chain uses TRBV4-2 and TRBJ1-4, with TRBD1 matching over 7 bases. V lost 0 bases and J lost 7; bases outside the gene matches: 8. The germline CDR1 and CDR2 sequences are LGHNA and YNFKEQ. The CDR3 loop spans 16 amino acids. The CDR3 loop is CASSQDFSTGSEKLFF. CDR3 nucleotides: TGTGCCAGCAGCCAAGATTTTTCGACAGGGAGTGAAAAACTGTTTTTT.

This clonotype came up many times. J is TRBJ2-7 and V is TRBV28; 13 bases align to TRBD2. The CDR3 contains 19 residues. With 2 bases clipped from V and 2 bases from J, the junction kept 12 bases outside the gene matches. The V gene's germline CDR1 is MDHEN and CDR2 SYDVKM. The CDR3 region is CASSLPKGLAGVTAYEQYF. CDR3 in DNA: TGTGCCAGCAGTTTACCTAAAGGACTAGCGGGAGTAACGGCCTACGAGCAGTACTTC.

The chain employs TRBV7-9 and TRBJ2-1; no clear D. The CDR3 runs to 13 residues. The germline gives CDR1 SEHNR, CDR2 FQNEAQ (reference sequence). With 5 bases removed from V and 9 bases from J, the gap between germline ends came to 14 bases. The CDR3 DNA follows: TGTGCCAGCAGCATGCCCAGCCCCAGTGAGCAGTTCTTC. Its protein is CASSMPSPSEQFF.